The 11 T cell receptor beta chains below come from one sample, sequenced in a study of blood T cell repertoires in COVID-19. Assay: immunoSEQ multiplex PCR; the TCRdb copy retains only in-frame clones and omits some. The table records about 200,000 clones, about 80% of them present only once. The sequencing input was PBMCs or T cells enriched from blood (not recorded which). Source of these receptors: a man between 35 and 55 years old who had recovered from COVID-19.

The rearrangement links TRBV5-4 to TRBJ1-5; no firm D call. Germline V gene data show CDR1 as SGHNT and CDR2 as YYREEE (reference sequence). The CDR3 is made up of 14 amino acids. The V end was cut by 4 bases, the J end by 4 bases, with 12 bases between. The CDR3 loop is CASSVGGPNQPQHF. The CDR3 DNA reads as TGTGCCAGCAGCGTGGGAGGGCCGAATCAGCCCCAGCATTTT. Supplemented by reference TRBV5-4 and TRBJ1-5, the full variable domain reads ETGVTQSPTHLIKTRGQQVTLRCSSQSGHNTVSWYQQALGQGPQFIFQYYREEENGRGNFPPRFSGLQFPNYSSELNVNALELDDSALYLCASSVGGPNQPQHFGDGTRLSIL.

The rearrangement uses TRBV3-1 (or the pseudogene TRBV3-2) and TRBJ1-3, with D tentatively TRBD1 (5 bases). The CDR3 loop spans 16 amino acids. Between the trimmed V and J ends, which lost 4 bases and 5 bases, there was a span of 18 bases. Germline CDR1 LGHDT, CDR2 YNNKEL (reference sequence). CDR3 region: CASSRGTTASRNTIYF. DNA of the CDR3: TGTGCCAGCAGCCGGGGTACGACAGCCTCAAGAAACACCATATATTTT.

This chain uses TRBV7-2 with TRBJ2-7; D is perhaps TRBD1 (6 bases). Trimming removed 2 bases from V and 2 bases from J, with 19 bases in between. Germline V gives CDR1 SGHTA, CDR2 FQGNSA. The CDR3 runs to 17 residues. The CDR3 is CASSLTINRDITYEQYF. CDR3 DNA: TGTGCCAGCAGCTTAACGATAAACAGGGACATCACCTACGAGCAGTACTTC.

This sequence joins TRBV20-1 and TRBJ2-1; 8 bases map to TRBD1. The CDR3 is 11 amino acids. Losses at the gene ends were 5 bases for V and 15 bases for J; bases not matched to a gene: 9. The germline gives CDR1 DFQATT, CDR2 SNEGSKA (reference sequence). Written as DNA, the CDR3 is TGCAGTGCTTACGACAGGGGTTGGACGTTCTTC. Protein product: CSAYDRGWTFF.

The gene calls are TRBV19 and TRBJ1-4; TRBD1 matches at 8 bases. CDR1 is LNHDA and CDR2 is SQIVND in the germline V gene (reference sequence). The V segment lost 3 bases and the J segment 2 bases; nucleotides outside the gene matches: 8. The CDR3 sequence is 17 residues long. The CDR3 spells CASSISGGGRTNEKLFF. The CDR3 DNA reads TGTGCCAGTAGTATTTCAGGGGGCGGAAGGACTAATGAAAAACTGTTTTTT.

The rearrangement uses TRBV5-1 and TRBJ2-3, with 11 nucleotides matching TRBD2. V trimming: 0 bases; J trimming: 5 bases; junction bases outside the gene matches: 2. Germline V lookup: CDR1 SGHRS, CDR2 YFSETQ. The CDR3 covers 15 residues. In DNA, the CDR3 is TGCGCCAGCAGCTTGGGGCTAGCGGGGGGAGATACGCAGTATTTT. Its translation: CASSLGLAGGDTQYF.

The rearrangement joins TRBV10-3 to TRBJ1-4; 10 bases map to TRBD1. The germline V gene has CDR1 ENHRY and CDR2 SYGVKD. The CDR3 length is 19 residues. J lost 7 bases, V lost 3 bases, and 17 bases had no gene match. The CDR3 coding sequence is TGTGCCATCAGTGAAAGGATAGTGGGACAGGGGATGTGGACTGAAAAACTGTTTTTT. This encodes CAISERIVGQGMWTEKLFF.

In this sample, this clone turned up once. The chain employs TRBV6-5 and TRBJ1-2; 7 bases map to TRBD1. This CDR3 contains 15 residues. Germline V gene data show CDR1 as MNHEY and CDR2 as SVGAGI. The J segment lost 5 bases and the V segment lost 5 bases, leaving 11 bases of the junction unmatched. Written as DNA, the CDR3 is TGTGCCAGCAGTCTAGACAGGGTTGGTGGGTATGGCTACACCTTC. This translates into CASSLDRVGGYGYTF.

In this sample, this clone turned up once. The CDR3: CASNTGTAYGYTF. The CDR3 coding sequence is TGTGCCAGCAACACCGGGACAGCCTATGGCTACACCTTC. The V gene is TRBV5-6, the J gene TRBJ1-2; 7 bases match TRBD1. This CDR3 has 13 residues. V lost 6 bases, J lost 4 bases, and 6 bases stayed unmatched. Germline assignment: CDR1 SGHDT and CDR2 YYEEEE. The variable domain in full, with the rest retrieved from reference TRBV5-6 and TRBJ1-2, is DAGVTQSPTHLIKTRGQQVTLRCSPKSGHDTVSWYQQALGQGPQFIFQYYEEEERQRGNFPDRFSGHQFPNYSSELNVNALLLGDSALYLCASNTGTAYGYTFGSGTRLTVV.

V is TRBV9 and J is TRBJ2-1; 9 bases match TRBD1. This CDR3 has 17 amino acids. Per the germline V gene, CDR1 is SGDLS and CDR2 is YYNGEE. Losses at the gene ends were 1 base for V and 8 bases for J; bases not matched to a gene: 13. Written as DNA, the CDR3 is TGTGCCAGCAGCGTAACCCTACCGGGACAGGGAGAAGATGAGCAGTTCTTC. Protein: CASSVTLPGQGEDEQFF.

The genes are TRBV4-1 and TRBJ2-5; TRBD1 is a possible D gene (5 bases). The CDR3 is 13 amino acids. Germline V gene sequence: CDR1 MGHRA, CDR2 YSYEKL. V lost 0 bases to trimming and J lost 5 bases, with 7 bases between them. CDR3 nucleotide sequence: TGCGCCAGCAGCCAAGATGCAGGGGAGACCCAGTACTTC. It translates to CASSQDAGETQYF.